Listed here are 31 T cell receptor beta chains from one sample, sequenced in a study of T cells in Graves' hyperthyroidism and ophthalmopathy. The source material, RNA transcripts, was used to amplify TCR beta CDR3 regions. An initial round of RT-PCR targeting the TCR CDR3 relied on the HTBI primer set. TCRdb fed the multiplex PCR reads into MiXCR, producing one record per CDR3 protein. The sample includes 700,000 or so distinct CDR3 sequences, about a sixth of them seen just once. Sequenced sample: blood. Every receptor here comes from a man between 18 and 29 years old with Graves' hyperthyroidism.

In this sample, this clonotype turned up many times. Since a much larger clone is just one base distant, this may be a read error. This chain uses TRBV7-9 with TRBJ2-7, with D hard to call. CDR1 SEHNR and CDR2 FQNEAQ come from the germline V gene (reference sequence). There are 12 residues in the CDR3. Deletions cut 5 bases from V and 2 bases from J, with 7 bases between. For the CDR3, the DNA is TGTGCCAGCAGCCCCGTGCCCTACGAGCAGTACTTC. Translating it yields CASSPVPYEQYF.

This clonotype was counted at least ten times. The chain joins TRBV28 to TRBJ2-1, with D possibly TRBD2 on 5 matching bases. V was clipped by 4 bases and J by 9 bases, with 16 bases between them. CDR3 length equals 14 residues. The germline V gene has CDR1 MDHEN and CDR2 SYDVKM. The CDR3 bases are TGTGCCAGCAGTTCAACGACTACCCCGGGTGAGCAGTTCTTC. Translating gives CASSSTTTPGEQFF.

The J gene is TRBJ1-3, the V gene TRBV4-1; the D gene is possibly TRBD1 (5 bases). This CDR3 comprises 17 residues. Germline V CDR1 and CDR2: MGHRA, YSYEKL. V dropped 0 bases and J dropped 8 bases, with 20 bases sitting between them. CDR3 bases: TGCGCCAGCAGCCAAGACTGGGCCCCCGGGGGTGGTTACACCATATATTTT. Translating gives CASSQDWAPGGGYTIYF.

This chain connects TRBV28 to TRBJ2-4; D gene uncertain. This CDR3 comprises 13 residues. Germline assignment: CDR1 MDHEN and CDR2 SYDVKM. The V and J ends lost 8 bases and 6 bases respectively, with 14 bases between them. The CDR3 coding sequence is TGTGCCAGCGGCGACCCCTCCCGAAACATTCAGTACTTC. Translated, it gives CASGDPSRNIQYF.

This chain connects TRBV27 to TRBJ1-1; 7 nucleotides match TRBD1. V was pared by 4 bases and J by 0 bases, with 11 bases of the junction left unmatched. Germline CDR1 reads MNHEY; CDR2 reads SMNVEV (reference sequence). This CDR3 comprises 17 residues. CDR3 sequence: CASSSDFQDRLNTEAFF. CDR3 sequence (DNA): TGTGCCAGCAGTTCCGATTTCCAGGACAGGCTGAACACTGAAGCTTTCTTT.

This clonotype was seen more than once but under ten times. The chain carries TRBV4-2 and TRBJ2-5, with 8 bases matching TRBD2. CDR1 and CDR2 (germline): LGHNA, YNFKEQ. The CDR3 spans 19 residues. J lost 2 bases, V lost 0 bases, and 14 bases had no gene match. The CDR3 DNA reads TGTGCCAGCAGCCAAGATTACCTCGGCGGGAGGAAGGGACAAGAGACCCAGTACTTC. This codes for CASSQDYLGGRKGQETQYF.

V is TRBV7-9 and J is TRBJ1-6; TRBD1 aligns across 7 bases. The CDR3 has 17 amino acids. Germline V gene lookup returns CDR1 SEHNR and CDR2 FQNEAQ (reference sequence). V dropped 1 base and J dropped 7; count of bases not matched to a gene: 10. CDR3 amino acids: CASSLGLGGGANSPLHF. Written as DNA, the CDR3 is TGTGCCAGCAGCTTAGGTCTGGGAGGGGGCGCGAATTCACCCCTCCACTTT.

This clonotype was recorded many times. The J gene is TRBJ1-2, the V gene TRBV29-1; D is ambiguous. Germline-derived CDR1 and CDR2 are SQVTM and ANQGSEA. The V end was cut by 4 bases, the J end by 1 base, with 10 bases between. The CDR3 totals 13 residues. The CDR3 loop reads CSVAVGVNYGYTF. CDR3 DNA sequence: TGCAGCGTTGCGGTTGGGGTTAACTATGGCTACACCTTC.

This clonotype was counted between two and nine times. CDR3 in amino acids: CATGQPSSGNTIYF. The DNA of the CDR3 is TGTGCCACCGGACAGCCAAGCTCTGGAAACACCATATATTTT. V gene TRBV11-3 combines with J gene TRBJ1-3, with D perhaps TRBD1 (6 bases). Germline assignment: CDR1 SGHNT and CDR2 YENEEA. There are 14 residues in the CDR3. V lost 10 bases and J 0 bases, leaving 13 bases between the germline ends. The full variable domain, rest sourced from reference TRBV11-3 and TRBJ1-3, is EAGVVQSPRYKIIEKKQPVAFWCNPISGHNTLYWYLQNLGQGPELLIRYENEEAVDDSQLPKDRFSAERLKGVDSTLKIQPAELGDSAVYLCATGQPSSGNTIYFGEGSWLTVV.

At least ten counts were recorded for this clonotype. The chain is built from TRBV27 and TRBJ1-3, with 8 bases lining up with TRBD1. J was trimmed by 1 base and V by 5 bases; bases with no gene match: 4. This CDR3 has 15 amino acids. CDR1 is MNHEY, CDR2 SMNVEV, per germline (reference sequence). The CDR3 region is CASSADRASGNTIYF. In DNA form, the CDR3 reads TGTGCCAGCAGTGCGGACAGGGCTTCTGGAAACACCATATATTTT.

This clonotype has ten or more counts. The CDR3 loop is CASSPTASGNTGELFF. CDR3 coding DNA: TGTGCCAGCTCACCAACGGCTAGCGGGAACACCGGGGAGCTGTTTTTT. This rearrangement joins TRBV18 to TRBJ2-2; 7 bases agree with TRBD2. Germline CDR1 is KGHSH and CDR2 is LQKENI. The CDR3 runs 16 residues. V dropped 2 bases and J dropped 1; count of bases not matched to a gene: 4.

About this clonotype itself: A much more abundant neighbour one base away suggests this may be a read error. The chain recombines TRBV19 with TRBJ2-3; 9 bases are a match to TRBD2. Germline CDR1 and CDR2: LNHDA and SQIVND (reference sequence). The V gene end was trimmed by 10 bases and the J gene end by 2 bases; junction bases not matched to a gene: 13. The CDR3 spans 16 residues. CDR3 protein: CATPSGGGGATDTQYF. The CDR3 bases are TGTGCCACCCCGTCCGGGGGCGGGGGGGCCACAGATACGCAGTATTTT. Full variable domain (remainder filled in from reference TRBV19 and TRBJ2-3): DGGITQSPKYLFRKEGQNVTLSCEQNLNHDAMYWYRQDPGQGLRLIYYSQIVNDFQKGDIAEGYSVSREKKESFPLTVTSAQKNPTAFYLCATPSGGGGATDTQYFGPGTRLTVL.

This clonotype came up many times. V usage is TRBV7-9 and J usage is TRBJ2-7, with 10 bases that match TRBD1. CDR1 SEHNR and CDR2 FQNEAQ come from the germline V gene (reference sequence). The length of the CDR3 is 17 residues. V lost 7 bases and J lost 1; bases outside the gene matches: 13. CDR3 region: CASNSIGAGQGSYEQYF. The CDR3 bases are TGTGCCAGCAACTCAATCGGCGCGGGACAGGGGTCCTACGAGCAGTACTTC.

This clonotype showed up many times. This sequence joins TRBV30 and TRBJ1-1; possibly TRBD1 for D (6 bases). V shed 0 bases and J shed 1 base, with 15 bases lying between them. This CDR3 has 16 residues. Germline V lookup: CDR1 GTSNPN, CDR2 SVGIG (reference sequence). The CDR3 is CAWSVLTLRGNTEAFF. The CDR3 DNA reads TGTGCCTGGAGTGTACTAACCCTCAGGGGGAACACTGAAGCTTTCTTT.

This clonotype was seen ten or more times. The chain couples TRBV2 to TRBJ2-3; D not resolved. Germline loops: CDR1 SNHLY, CDR2 FYNNEI. The V gene lost 3 bases and the J gene lost 4 bases, with 14 bases spanning the gap. The CDR3 covers 15 residues. CDR3 amino acids: CASSEARAGADTQYF. DNA for the CDR3: TGTGCCAGCAGTGAGGCCCGAGCTGGGGCAGATACGCAGTATTTT.

This clonotype was counted a few times. One end of the junction varies from germline; a read error may be responsible. The chain recombines TRBV7-9 with TRBJ2-5; TRBD1 matches 8 bases. The CDR3 has 16 amino acids. CDR1 is SEHNR and CDR2 is FQNEAQ in the germline V gene (reference sequence). The CDR3 DNA follows: TGTGCCAGCAGCTTAGTCCTAGGACAGGGTTCGGAGACTCAGTACTTC. Translation gives CASSLVLGQGSETQYF.

This clonotype was detected a few times. The chain combines TRBV7-9 with TRBJ2-3; D is uncertain. Trimming removed 2 bases at V and 5 bases at J, with 8 bases between. CDR1 is SEHNR and CDR2 is FQNEAQ in the germline V gene (reference sequence). The CDR3 spans 13 residues. CDR3 sequence: CASSLYAVDTQYF. As DNA, the CDR3 is TGTGCCAGCAGCTTATATGCGGTAGATACGCAGTATTTT.

This clonotype showed up many times. The chain has TRBV30 and TRBJ2-1, with a tentative D call TRBD2 (5 bases). CDR1 GTSNPN and CDR2 SVGIG come from the germline V gene (reference sequence). The V gene lost 3 bases and the J gene lost 1 base, with 10 bases spanning the gap. This CDR3 is 14 amino acids long. The CDR3 DNA is TGTGCCTGGAGGGAGGCCTCTTCCTACAATGAGCAGTTCTTC. It yields the protein CAWREASSYNEQFF.

This clonotype was seen at least ten times. This chain connects TRBV20-1 to TRBJ2-3; weak D call: TRBD1 (7 bases). CDR3 length equals 17 residues. Per the germline V gene, CDR1 is DFQATT and CDR2 is SNEGSKA (reference sequence). Deletions cut 0 bases from V and 2 bases from J, with 18 bases between. CDR3 nucleotide sequence: TGCAGTGCTAGAGATCGGGGGCCGGGACAGATCACAGATACGCAGTATTTT. Translation gives CSARDRGPGQITDTQYF.

This clonotype came up many times. The chain couples TRBV11-2 to TRBJ2-1; D unclear. Per the germline V gene, CDR1 is SGHAT and CDR2 is FQNNGV. Trimming removed 0 bases from V and 10 bases from J, with 13 bases in between. The CDR3 sequence is 14 residues long. The CDR3 coding sequence is TGTGCCAGCAGCTTAGAGTTTGGTCCTGGGGAGCAGTTCTTC. Residues: CASSLEFGPGEQFF.

This clonotype was counted ten times or more. V and J are TRBV18 and TRBJ2-7; the D is unclear. V gave up 2 bases and J gave up 5 bases, with 4 bases separating them. Germline V gene data show CDR1 as KGHSH and CDR2 as LQKENI. The CDR3 is 11 amino acids. CDR3 in DNA: TGTGCCAGCTCACCATACGACGAGCAGTACTTC. As protein: CASSPYDEQYF.

This clonotype was detected a few times. This chain links TRBV7-3 with TRBJ2-5; D unclear. The germline gives CDR1 SGHTA, CDR2 FQGTGA. Trimming left V 3 bases short and J 2 bases short, with 10 bases between. CDR3 length: 14 amino acids. The CDR3 is CASSLGPDQETQYF. CDR3 coding DNA: TGTGCCAGCAGCTTGGGTCCAGATCAAGAGACCCAGTACTTC.

This clonotype was recorded only once. The chain is built from TRBV6-1 and TRBJ2-7; D unresolved. The CDR3 sequence is 14 residues long. Germline V CDR1 and CDR2: MNHNS, SASEGT. The V and J ends lost 2 bases and 2 bases respectively, with 10 bases between them. The CDR3 bases are TGTGCCAGCAGTGAATTGGGTTCCGCCTACGAGCAGTACTTC. It translates to CASSELGSAYEQYF.

Turning to this clonotype: The junction and the germline gene differ at one end; a read error may be behind it. The chain recombines TRBV6-1 with TRBJ2-3, with TRBD2 identical over 11 bases. This CDR3 has 17 amino acids. Looked up from germline, CDR1 is MNHNS and CDR2 is SASEGT. CDR3 sequence (DNA): TGCGCCAGCAGCCAACCTCGACTAGCGGGGAACACAGATACGCAGTATTTT. Protein: CASSQPRLAGNTDTQYF.

This clonotype was seen repeatedly, ten times or more. The rearrangement uses TRBV7-3 and TRBJ2-1; 9 bases agree with TRBD2. In germline, CDR1 is SGHTA, CDR2 FQGTGA. Trimming removed 2 bases from V and 4 bases from J; junction bases left unmatched: 3. This CDR3 is 15 amino acids long. The CDR3 loop is CASSLAGGIYNEQFF. Here the CDR3 DNA reads TGTGCCAGCAGCTTAGCGGGAGGGATATACAATGAGCAGTTCTTC. Supplemented by reference TRBV7-3 and TRBJ2-1, the full variable domain reads GAGVSQTPSNKVTEKGKYVELRCDPISGHTALYWYRQSLGQGPEFLIYFQGTGAADDSGLPNDRFFAVRPEGSVSTLKIQRTERGDSAVYLCASSLAGGIYNEQFFGPGTRLTVL.

Comments on this clonotype: Compared with germline, one end of the junction differs, possibly owing to a read error. The rearrangement uses TRBV5-5 and TRBJ2-6; D tentatively fits TRBD1 or TRBD2 (5 bases each). Germline V gives CDR1 SGHKS, CDR2 YYEKEE (reference sequence). The CDR3 covers 16 residues. DNA of the CDR3: TGTGCCAGCAGCAAGGGACCTAACTCTGGGGTCAACGTCCTGACTTTC. Protein sequence: CASSKGPNSGVNVLTF.

This clonotype came up once. The V and J genes are TRBV7-9 and TRBJ2-5, with a weak D call TRBD1 (6 bases). Deletions cut 4 bases from V and 4 bases from J, with 16 bases between. CDR3 size: 15 residues. Germline CDR1 is SEHNR and CDR2 is FQNEAQ (reference sequence). CDR3 nucleotide sequence: TGTGCCAGCAGCTCCCCGGGACACTTGGGAGAGACCCAGTACTTC. Protein sequence: CASSSPGHLGETQYF.

This clonotype was seen ten or more times. J is TRBJ1-1 and V is TRBV6-1; tentatively, D is TRBD1 (6 bases). V dropped 5 bases and J dropped 4 bases, with 11 bases sitting between them. This CDR3 region has 13 residues. CDR1 and CDR2 (germline): MNHNS, SASEGT. The CDR3 loop is CASSQGLGTEAFF. As DNA, the CDR3 is TGTGCCAGCAGTCAGGGGCTGGGCACTGAAGCTTTCTTT.

The table lists this clonotype with many counts. CDR3 loop: CASSQSTGRYTEAFF. In DNA, the CDR3 is TGTGCCAGCAGCCAAAGCACAGGGAGATACACTGAAGCTTTCTTT. V usage is TRBV12-3 or TRBV12-4 and J usage is TRBJ1-1, with D possibly matching TRBD1 (6 bases). V was trimmed by 6 bases and J by 3 bases, leaving 17 bases between them. CDR3 size: 15 residues.

This clonotype was counted between two and nine times. The chain has TRBV9 and TRBJ1-2, with a tentative D call TRBD1 (5 bases). CDR1 SGDLS and CDR2 YYNGEE come from the germline V gene. The CDR3 is 16 residues long. Trimming pared 0 bases from V and 6 bases from J, leaving 18 bases between. The CDR3 nucleotides are TGTGCCAGCAGCGTAGCCCCCCAGACAGAGGACAATGGCTACACCTTC. This sequence encodes CASSVAPQTEDNGYTF.

This clonotype was recorded only once. V usage is TRBV20-1 and J usage is TRBJ2-5; TRBD2 matches 10 bases. This CDR3 contains 12 residues. The J segment lost 14 bases and the V segment lost 5 bases, leaving 11 bases of the junction unmatched. Germline CDR1 is DFQATT and CDR2 is SNEGSKA (reference sequence). CDR3 sequence: CSASTRGLAVYF. The CDR3 DNA sequence: TGCAGTGCTTCTACCCGCGGACTAGCGGTTTACTTC.